The clone carrying this T cell receptor (beta chain) was found a few times. Antigen specificity is unknown. Every donor provided ten milliliters of peripheral blood. Per individual sample, total RNA of at least 5 micrograms was extracted. These data are taken from a study of blood T cells in healthy people across ages. Looked up from germline, CDR1 is SGHRS and CDR2 is YFSETQ. V lost 4 bases and J lost 0; bases outside the gene matches: 3. The CDR3 is 14 amino acids. For the second PCR, which ran for about 6 to 12 cycles, a sample-barcoded 5' primer and a J-beta primer mix were used. Each cDNA molecule was tagged by a template-switch adaptor that had 12 random nucleotides. TCRdb re-analysed the 5' RACE reads in MiXCR, keeping a single row per CDR3 protein. In the table there are hundreds of thousands of distinct CDR3 sequences, more than 20% of which are singletons. Findings and caveats of the study: One million T cells yielded diversity estimates that were considered underestimates.

The same data also went into a second study, on T cells of mothers and their children.

The chain is built from TRBV5-1 and TRBJ1-1; 7 bases are a match to TRBD1. The source of this sequence is a boy aged 10-17 years in good health. Sequences were obtained from blood. CDR3 DNA: TGCGCCAGCAGCCGGGACAGCATGAACACTGAAGCTTTCTTT. Its translation is CASSRDSMNTEAFF.